Each of the 3 T cell receptor beta chains below was sequenced from the same sample in a study of control samples from healthy donors and cancer patients. Sequenced by immunoSEQ multiplex PCR; TCRdb stores in-frame clones only, minus some. The sample lists approximately 180,000 clones, 80% to 95% occurring once. Sequencing was carried out using blood. The receptors shown here come from a woman aged 40-49 years in good health.

The chain joins TRBV2 to TRBJ2-3; the match to TRBD2 covers 7 bases. This CDR3 region has 15 residues. V trimming: 3 bases; J trimming: 2 bases; junction bases outside the gene matches: 5. Germline CDR1 is SNHLY and CDR2 is FYNNEI. The CDR3 is CASSERRGITDTQYF. The CDR3, as DNA: TGTGCCAGCAGTGAGCGGCGGGGGATCACAGATACGCAGTATTTT.

This clone was detected only a few times. The gene calls are TRBV5-1 and TRBJ2-2; 8 bases agree with TRBD2. Germline CDR1 and CDR2: SGHRS and YFSETQ. V lost 4 bases, J lost 3 bases, and 5 bases stayed unmatched. This CDR3 region has 15 residues. CDR3 amino acids: CASSPGGADTGELFF. The CDR3, as DNA: TGCGCCAGCAGCCCCGGGGGGGCGGACACCGGGGAGCTGTTTTTT.

The chain employs TRBV29-1 and TRBJ2-5; D remains unclear. CDR1 and CDR2 from the germline V gene are SQVTM and ANQGSEA. The CDR3 runs 11 residues. The CDR3 protein is CTASRQETQYF. CDR3 sequence (DNA): TGCACCGCCTCCAGACAAGAGACCCAGTACTTC.